This passage covers 19 T cell receptor beta chains from one sample sequenced in a study of cytotoxic CD8 clonotypes in ibrutinib-treated CLL. Sequenced by immunoSEQ multiplex PCR; TCRdb stores in-frame clones only, minus some. The sample holds 150,000 to 200,000 clones, roughly 86% seen once. The sample consisted of PBMCs, taken after 12 months of ibrutinib treatment. These receptors were taken from a human donor with chronic lymphocytic leukemia.

V usage is TRBV7-9 and J usage is TRBJ2-2, with a possible D match to TRBD1 (6 bases). CDR3 length: 14 amino acids. The germline V gene has CDR1 SEHNR and CDR2 FQNEAQ (reference sequence). Trimming cost V 7 bases and J 4 bases, with 13 bases left between them. CDR3 in DNA: TGTGCCAGCAACATGAGGGGGTCCACCGGGGAGCTGTTTTTT. Protein product: CASNMRGSTGELFF.

In this sample, this clone turned up once. This chain connects TRBV4-3 to TRBJ2-1; D unresolved. The germline V gene has CDR1 LGHNA and CDR2 YSLEER. V lost 5 bases to trimming and J lost 2 bases, with 10 bases between them. This CDR3 spans 14 amino acids. In DNA, the CDR3 is TGCGCCAGCAGCAGAGATGCGGCCTACAATGAGCAGTTCTTC. The encoded protein is CASSRDAAYNEQFF.

The rearrangement uses TRBV7-2 and TRBJ1-2; possibly TRBD1 for D (5 bases). Between the trimmed V and J ends, which lost 5 bases and 11 bases, there was a span of 12 bases. The CDR3 length is 11 residues. Germline CDR1 and CDR2: SGHTA and FQGNSA. The CDR3 coding sequence is TGTGCCAGCAGCCACGCCTGGGGGTACACCTTC. It specifies CASSHAWGYTF.

In its sample, this clone was seen once. The chain links TRBV6-6 to TRBJ1-2, with TRBD1 as a possible D gene (5 bases). V lost 0 bases and J 6 bases, leaving 14 bases between the germline ends. Germline-derived CDR1 and CDR2 are MNHNY and SVGAGI (reference sequence). The CDR3 is made up of 15 amino acids. The CDR3 spells CASSYSRQGSNGYTF. CDR3 nucleotide sequence: TGTGCCAGCAGTTACTCGAGGCAGGGTAGTAATGGCTACACCTTC.

This clone has a single count. The rearrangement uses TRBV28 and TRBJ1-5, with TRBD1 as a possible D gene (6 bases). V was trimmed by 6 bases and J by 5 bases, leaving 11 bases between them. Germline-derived CDR1 and CDR2 are MDHEN and SYDVKM. This CDR3 comprises 13 residues. The CDR3 region has the DNA TGTGCCAGCAGATGGACAGAAGATCAGCCCCAGCATTTT. This encodes CASRWTEDQPQHF.

The rearrangement joins TRBV7-8 to TRBJ1-5; possible D gene TRBD1, 6 bases. The germline V gene encodes CDR1 SGHVS and CDR2 FQNEAQ. V was trimmed by 1 base and J by 2 bases, leaving 9 bases between them. CDR3 size: 15 residues. This chain's CDR3 is CASSLEGVGNQPQHF. In nucleotides, the CDR3 is TGTGCCAGCAGCTTAGAGGGGGTTGGCAATCAGCCCCAGCATTTT.

This clone has only one observation. The CDR3 DNA reads TGTGCCAGCAGTTTAGAGACAGCTGGAAACACCATATATTTT. Residues: CASSLETAGNTIYF. The chain recombines TRBV28 with TRBJ1-3; possibly TRBD1 for D (5 bases). Germline V gene sequence: CDR1 MDHEN, CDR2 SYDVKM. The CDR3 sequence is 14 residues long. Trimming pared 2 bases from V and 2 bases from J, leaving 7 bases between.

The chain recombines TRBV4-2 with TRBJ1-2, with a tentative D call TRBD1 (6 bases). Germline assignment: CDR1 LGHNA and CDR2 YNFKEQ. The germline V and J ends were trimmed by 4 bases and 4 bases, with 16 bases remaining between them. The CDR3 is made up of 15 amino acids. The CDR3 coding sequence is TGTGCCAGCAGCCCCGGGACATGGCAGAGCTATGGCTACACCTTC. Translation gives CASSPGTWQSYGYTF.

The chain links TRBV5-1 to TRBJ2-1; 11 bases align to TRBD2. The trim removed 3 bases at V and 9 bases at J, leaving 8 bases unmatched. CDR1 is SGHRS, CDR2 YFSETQ, per germline. This CDR3 region has 15 residues. CDR3 bases: TGCGCCAGCAGCTCCACCTATAGCGGGAGGGTTGAGCAGTTCTTC. Its protein product is CASSSTYSGRVEQFF.

This clone was observed once. V usage is TRBV27 and J usage is TRBJ2-1; TRBD1 agrees at 9 bases. The V and J ends lost 2 bases and 3 bases, in that order; junction bases with no gene match: 8. There are 17 residues in the CDR3. CDR1 and CDR2 from the germline V gene are MNHEY and SMNVEV (reference sequence). The CDR3 here is CASSLAPGQGNYNEQFF. The CDR3 bases are TGTGCCAGCAGTTTAGCCCCGGGACAGGGCAACTACAATGAGCAGTTCTTC.

V usage is TRBV7-6 and J usage is TRBJ2-1; 16 bases match TRBD2. Per germline, CDR1 SGHVS and CDR2 FNYEAQ. The V gene end was trimmed by 4 bases and the J gene end by 2 bases; junction bases not matched to a gene: 11. The CDR3 has 20 residues. Here the CDR3 reads CASSSTLGTSGRAPYNEQFF. The CDR3 DNA follows: TGTGCCAGCAGCTCTACCCTCGGGACTAGCGGGAGGGCCCCCTACAATGAGCAGTTCTTC. The variable domain in full, with the rest retrieved from reference TRBV7-6 and TRBJ2-1, is GAGVSQSPRYKVTKRGQDVALRCDPISGHVSLYWYRQALGQGPEFLTYFNYEAQQDKSGLPNDRFSAERPEGSISTLTIQRTEQRDSAMYRCASSSTLGTSGRAPYNEQFFGPGTRLTVL.

The rearrangement links TRBV5-1 to TRBJ1-1; D gene ambiguous. CDR3 length: 11 residues. Trimming removed 0 bases at V and 7 bases at J, with 4 bases between. The germline V gene has CDR1 SGHRS and CDR2 YFSETQ. CDR3 DNA sequence: TGCGCCAGCAGCTTGGACCGTGAAGCTTTCTTT. Protein: CASSLDREAFF. The full variable domain, in which reference TRBV5-1 and TRBJ1-1 provide the parts outside the CDR3, is KAGVTQTPRYLIKTRGQQVTLSCSPISGHRSVSWYQQTPGQGLQFLFEYFSETQRNKGNFPGRFSGRQFSNSRSEMNVSTLELGDSALYLCASSLDREAFFGQGTRLTVV.

The chain employs TRBV5-6 and TRBJ2-7, with 9 bases lining up with TRBD2. The V and J ends lost 2 bases and 2 bases, in that order; junction bases with no gene match: 2. There are 14 residues in the CDR3. The germline CDR1 and CDR2 sequences are SGHDT and YYEEEE. CDR3 sequence (DNA): TGTGCCAGCAGCTTCACTAGCGGGCCCTACGAGCAGTACTTC. It yields the protein CASSFTSGPYEQYF.

This chain joins TRBV28 and TRBJ2-7, with D perhaps matching TRBD2 (5 bases). Trimming shortened V by 2 bases and J by 0 bases, and 11 bases separated the two germline ends. Germline-derived CDR1 and CDR2 are MDHEN and SYDVKM. The CDR3 is made up of 15 amino acids. CDR3 nucleotide sequence: TGTGCCAGCAGTTTACCCCGGGGATCCTCCTACGAGCAGTACTTC. It codes for CASSLPRGSSYEQYF.

V gene TRBV7-2 combines with J gene TRBJ2-7; perhaps TRBD1 as D (6 bases). Germline V lookup: CDR1 SGHTA, CDR2 FQGNSA. The CDR3 is 14 residues long. V was trimmed by 5 bases and J by 3 bases, leaving 14 bases between them. CDR3 residues: CASSLRDTRYEQYF. The CDR3 nucleotides read TGTGCCAGCAGCCTACGGGACACCCGCTACGAGCAGTACTTC.

The CDR3 nucleotides are TGTGCCATCAGTGAGGGGACAGGGCTAGATGGGGCCAACGTCCTGACTTTC. As protein: CAISEGTGLDGANVLTF. The V call is TRBV10-3, the J call TRBJ2-6; TRBD1 agrees at 9 bases. CDR3 length equals 17 residues. V dropped 2 bases and J dropped 3; count of bases not matched to a gene: 5. Germline CDR1 reads ENHRY; CDR2 reads SYGVKD.

The chain couples TRBV19 to TRBJ2-3, with a weak D call TRBD2 (5 bases). The CDR3 is 14 amino acids. CDR1 and CDR2 from the germline V gene are LNHDA and SQIVND (reference sequence). Trimming left V 8 bases short and J 0 bases short, with 12 bases between. In DNA, the CDR3 is TGTGCCAGTGGCCACCGGGGTAGCACAGATACGCAGTATTTT. This translates into CASGHRGSTDTQYF.

V and J are TRBV5-4 and TRBJ2-1; D may correspond to TRBD1 or TRBD2 (5 bases each). The V end lost 4 bases, the J end lost 7 bases, and 21 bases lay between the germline ends. Germline loops: CDR1 SGHNT, CDR2 YYREEE (reference sequence). There are 16 residues in the CDR3. CDR3: CASSKQEVRSLNEQFF. The DNA of the CDR3 is TGTGCCAGCAGCAAACAGGAGGTTCGCAGCCTGAATGAGCAGTTCTTC.

The chain combines TRBV19 with TRBJ1-5, with D hard to call. V lost 3 bases to trimming and J lost 5 bases, with 14 bases between them. Germline CDR1 LNHDA, CDR2 SQIVND (reference sequence). The CDR3 length is 15 residues. The DNA for the CDR3 is TGTGCCAGTAGTATGGGAACAAAAGATTATCAGCCCCAGCATTTT. As protein: CASSMGTKDYQPQHF.